This TCR beta chain was obtained from a study of regulatory T cells in long-lasting Graves disease. Time point in this sample: newly diagnosed GD, antithyroid drugs for less than 3 months. Extracted PBMC RNA gave rise to the TCR library. Combining iRepertoire HTBI primers with Arm-PCR of CDR3 regions, the authors built TCR beta libraries. TCRdb fed the multiplex PCR reads into MiXCR, producing one record per CDR3 protein. The top ten clones hold approximately 25% of a sample with under 700,000 distinct CDR3 sequences, roughly a sixth of them seen once. This clonotype was recorded at least ten times. The germline V gene encodes CDR1 SGHRS and CDR2 YFSETQ. V shed 0 bases and J 3 bases; nucleotides not matched to a gene: 0. This CDR3 has 15 amino acids. These data were also filed under a second study, of T cells in Graves' hyperthyroidism and ophthalmopathy. That work adds: In patients aged 18 to 65, hyperthyroidism was newly diagnosed, with duration under 2 months. In making diagnoses, clinical symptoms, serum thyroxine and TRAb, thyroid ultrasound and orbital computed tomography were all used. Ophthalmopathy could be told apart from stable hyperthyroidism with a 13 V-J model.

This receptor was taken from a woman aged 40 to 65 with Graves disease. The chain carries TRBV5-1 and TRBJ2-2; 9 bases agree with TRBD2. Sequenced material: peripheral blood mononuclear cells (PBMCs), taken at new diagnosis, from a patient treated with antithyroid drugs. CDR3 nucleotide sequence: TGCGCCAGCAGCTTGGCTAGCGGGGACACCGGGGAGCTGTTTTTT. This gives the protein CASSLASGDTGELFF.